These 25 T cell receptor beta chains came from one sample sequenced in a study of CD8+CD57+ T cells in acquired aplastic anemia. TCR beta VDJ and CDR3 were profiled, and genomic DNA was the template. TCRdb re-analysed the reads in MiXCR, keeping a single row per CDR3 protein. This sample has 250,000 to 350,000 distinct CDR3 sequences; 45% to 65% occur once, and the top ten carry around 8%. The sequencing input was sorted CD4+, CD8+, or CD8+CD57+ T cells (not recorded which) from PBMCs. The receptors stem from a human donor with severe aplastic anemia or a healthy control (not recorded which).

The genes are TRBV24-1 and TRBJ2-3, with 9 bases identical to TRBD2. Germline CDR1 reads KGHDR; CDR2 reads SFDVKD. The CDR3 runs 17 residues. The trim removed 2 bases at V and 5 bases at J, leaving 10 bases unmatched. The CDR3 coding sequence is TGTGCCACCAGTGATTACGGACTAGCGTCTTGGGGAGATACGCAGTATTTT. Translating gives CATSDYGLASWGDTQYF.

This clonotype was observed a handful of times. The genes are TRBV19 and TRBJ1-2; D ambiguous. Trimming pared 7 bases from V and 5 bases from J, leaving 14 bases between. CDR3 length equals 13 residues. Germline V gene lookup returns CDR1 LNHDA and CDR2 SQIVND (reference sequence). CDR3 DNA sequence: TGTGCCAGTAACCAAGGGTATCAATATGGCTACACCTTC. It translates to CASNQGYQYGYTF.

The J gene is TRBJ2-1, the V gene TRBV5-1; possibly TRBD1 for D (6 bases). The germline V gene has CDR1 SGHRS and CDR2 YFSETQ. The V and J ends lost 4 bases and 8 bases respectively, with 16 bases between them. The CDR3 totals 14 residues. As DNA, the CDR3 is TGCGCCAGCAGCATCGACAGGTGGGAGCATGAGCAGTTCTTC. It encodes CASSIDRWEHEQFF.

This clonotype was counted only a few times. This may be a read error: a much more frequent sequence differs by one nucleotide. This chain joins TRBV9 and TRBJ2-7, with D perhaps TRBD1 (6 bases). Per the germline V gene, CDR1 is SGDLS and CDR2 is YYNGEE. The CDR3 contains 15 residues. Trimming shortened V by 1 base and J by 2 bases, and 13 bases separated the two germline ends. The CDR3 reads CASSVIGTPAYEQYF. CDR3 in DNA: TGTGCCAGCAGCGTAATCGGGACACCTGCCTACGAGCAGTACTTC. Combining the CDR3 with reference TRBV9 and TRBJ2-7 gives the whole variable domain DSGVTQTPKHLITATGQRVTLRCSPRSGDLSVYWYQQSLDQGLQFLIQYYNGEERAKGNILERFSAQQFPDLHSELNLSSLELGDSALYFCASSVIGTPAYEQYFGPGTRLTVT.

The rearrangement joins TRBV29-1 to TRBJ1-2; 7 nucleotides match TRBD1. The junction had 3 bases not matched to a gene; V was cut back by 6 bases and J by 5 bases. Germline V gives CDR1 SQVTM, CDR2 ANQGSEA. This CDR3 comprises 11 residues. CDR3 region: CSVLQGYGYTF. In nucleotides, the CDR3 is TGCAGCGTGCTACAGGGGTATGGCTACACCTTC. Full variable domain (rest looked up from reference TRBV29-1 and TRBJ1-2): SAVISQKPSRDICQRGTSLTIQCQVDSQVTMMFWYRQQPGQSLTLIATANQGSEATYESGFVIDKFPISRPNLTFSTLTVSNMSPEDSSIYLCSVLQGYGYTFGSGTRLTVV.

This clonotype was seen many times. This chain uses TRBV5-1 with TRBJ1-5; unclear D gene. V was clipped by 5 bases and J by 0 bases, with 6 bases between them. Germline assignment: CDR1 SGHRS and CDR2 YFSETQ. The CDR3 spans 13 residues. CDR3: CASSKYSNQPQHF. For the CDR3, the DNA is TGCGCCAGCAGTAAATATAGCAATCAGCCCCAGCATTTT. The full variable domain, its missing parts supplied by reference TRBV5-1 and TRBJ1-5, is KAGVTQTPRYLIKTRGQQVTLSCSPISGHRSVSWYQQTPGQGLQFLFEYFSETQRNKGNFPGRFSGRQFSNSRSEMNVSTLELGDSALYLCASSKYSNQPQHFGDGTRLSIL.

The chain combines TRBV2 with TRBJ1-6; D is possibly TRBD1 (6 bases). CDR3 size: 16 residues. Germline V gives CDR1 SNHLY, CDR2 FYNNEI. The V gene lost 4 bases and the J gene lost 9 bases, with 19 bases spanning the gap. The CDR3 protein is CASSGRWGQEFSPLHF. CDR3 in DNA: TGTGCCAGCAGTGGAAGGTGGGGGCAGGAGTTTTCACCCCTCCACTTT. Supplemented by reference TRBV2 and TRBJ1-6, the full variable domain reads EPEVTQTPSHQVTQMGQEVILRCVPISNHLYFYWYRQILGQKVEFLVSFYNNEISEKSEIFDDQFSVERPDGSNFTLKIRSTKLEDSAMYFCASSGRWGQEFSPLHFGNGTRLTVT.

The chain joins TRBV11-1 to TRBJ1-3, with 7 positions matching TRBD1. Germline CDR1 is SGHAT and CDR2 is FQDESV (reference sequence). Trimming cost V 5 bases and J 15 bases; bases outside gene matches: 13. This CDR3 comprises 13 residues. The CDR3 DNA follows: TGTGCCAGCAGCCAACGGACAGGAGCGCACAGATATTTT. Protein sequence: CASSQRTGAHRYF.

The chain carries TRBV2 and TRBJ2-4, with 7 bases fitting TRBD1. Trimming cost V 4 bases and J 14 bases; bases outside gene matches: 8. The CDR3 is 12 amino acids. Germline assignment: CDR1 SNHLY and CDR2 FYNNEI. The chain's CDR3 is CASSARVQGKYF. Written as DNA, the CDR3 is TGTGCCAGCAGTGCAAGGGTACAGGGGAAGTACTTC.

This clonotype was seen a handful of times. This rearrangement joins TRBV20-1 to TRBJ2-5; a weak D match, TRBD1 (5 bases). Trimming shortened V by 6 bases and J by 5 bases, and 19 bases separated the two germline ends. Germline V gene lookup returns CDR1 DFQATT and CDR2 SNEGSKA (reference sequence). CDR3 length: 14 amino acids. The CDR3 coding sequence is TGCAGTGCCCGCGCCCTGACAGTATGGGAGACCCAGTACTTC. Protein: CSARALTVWETQYF.

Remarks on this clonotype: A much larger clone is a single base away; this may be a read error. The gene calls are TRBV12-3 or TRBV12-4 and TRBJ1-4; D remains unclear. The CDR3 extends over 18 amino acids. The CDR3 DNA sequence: TGTGCCAGCAGCCCCGGGTGGTCAGGAAAGTTGCGCAATGAAAAACTGCTTTTT. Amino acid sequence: CASSPGWSGKLRNEKLLF.

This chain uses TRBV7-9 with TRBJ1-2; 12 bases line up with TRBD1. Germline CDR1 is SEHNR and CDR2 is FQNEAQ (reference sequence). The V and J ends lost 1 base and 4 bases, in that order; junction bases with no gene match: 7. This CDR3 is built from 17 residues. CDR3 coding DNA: TGTGCCAGCAGCTTAGATGGGACAGGGGGCTTTGGCTATGGCTACACCTTC. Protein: CASSLDGTGGFGYGYTF.

The CDR3 nucleotides are TGTGCCAGCAGACAGGGGGCGTGGGAGCAGTACTTC. Its protein product is CASRQGAWEQYF. V and J are TRBV12-3 or TRBV12-4 and TRBJ2-7; 9 bases line up with TRBD1. This CDR3 region has 12 residues. Trimming at V came to 6 bases and at J to 7 bases, leaving 4 bases not matched to a gene.

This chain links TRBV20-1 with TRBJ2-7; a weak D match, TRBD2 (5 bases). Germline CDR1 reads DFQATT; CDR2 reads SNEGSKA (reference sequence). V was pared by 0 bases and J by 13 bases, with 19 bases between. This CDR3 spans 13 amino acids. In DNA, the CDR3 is TGCAGTGCTAGAGAATCGGGGTCCCCTACTGTCTACTTC. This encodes CSARESGSPTVYF.

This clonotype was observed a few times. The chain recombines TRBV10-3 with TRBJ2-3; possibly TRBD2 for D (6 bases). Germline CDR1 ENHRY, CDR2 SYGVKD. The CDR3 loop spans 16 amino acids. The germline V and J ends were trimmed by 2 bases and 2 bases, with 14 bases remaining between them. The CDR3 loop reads CAISEGAGTLTDTQYF. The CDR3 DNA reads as TGTGCCATCAGTGAGGGGGCGGGGACTCTCACAGATACGCAGTATTTT.

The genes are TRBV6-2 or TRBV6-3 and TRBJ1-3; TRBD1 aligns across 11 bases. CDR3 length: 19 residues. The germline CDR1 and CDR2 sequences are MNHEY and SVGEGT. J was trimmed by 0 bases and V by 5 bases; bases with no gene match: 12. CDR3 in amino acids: CASSRTGGEGRSSGNTIYF. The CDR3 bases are TGTGCCAGCAGTCGGACAGGGGGCGAAGGCAGAAGCTCTGGAAACACCATATATTTT.

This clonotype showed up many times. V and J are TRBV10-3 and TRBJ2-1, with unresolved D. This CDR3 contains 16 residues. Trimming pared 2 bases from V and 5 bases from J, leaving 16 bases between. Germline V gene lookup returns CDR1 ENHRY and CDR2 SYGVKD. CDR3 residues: CAISERMDGPDNEQFF. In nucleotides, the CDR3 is TGTGCCATCAGTGAGAGAATGGACGGCCCAGACAATGAGCAGTTCTTC.

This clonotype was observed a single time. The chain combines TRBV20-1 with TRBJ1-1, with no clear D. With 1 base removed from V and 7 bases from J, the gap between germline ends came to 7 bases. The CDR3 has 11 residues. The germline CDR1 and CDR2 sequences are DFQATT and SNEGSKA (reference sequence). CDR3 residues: CSARVVNEAFF. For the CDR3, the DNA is TGCAGTGCTAGAGTGGTAAATGAAGCTTTCTTT.

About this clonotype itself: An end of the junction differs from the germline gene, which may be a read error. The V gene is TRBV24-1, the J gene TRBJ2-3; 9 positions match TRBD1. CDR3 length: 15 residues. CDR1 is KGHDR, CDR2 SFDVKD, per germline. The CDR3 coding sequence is TGTGCCACCAGTGACAGACAGGGGGTCACAGACACGCAGTATTTT. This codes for CATSDRQGVTDTQYF.

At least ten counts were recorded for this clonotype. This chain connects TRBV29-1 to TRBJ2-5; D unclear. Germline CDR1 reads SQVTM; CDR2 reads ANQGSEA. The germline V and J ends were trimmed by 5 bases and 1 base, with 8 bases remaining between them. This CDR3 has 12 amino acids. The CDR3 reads CSVIGIQETQYF. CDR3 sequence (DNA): TGCAGCGTTATAGGGATCCAAGAGACCCAGTACTTC.

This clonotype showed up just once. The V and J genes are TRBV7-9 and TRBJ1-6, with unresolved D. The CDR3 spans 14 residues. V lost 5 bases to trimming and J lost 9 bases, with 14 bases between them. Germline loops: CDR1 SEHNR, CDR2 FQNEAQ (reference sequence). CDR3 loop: CASSQDGWASPLHF. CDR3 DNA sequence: TGTGCCAGCAGCCAGGACGGTTGGGCTTCACCCCTCCACTTT.

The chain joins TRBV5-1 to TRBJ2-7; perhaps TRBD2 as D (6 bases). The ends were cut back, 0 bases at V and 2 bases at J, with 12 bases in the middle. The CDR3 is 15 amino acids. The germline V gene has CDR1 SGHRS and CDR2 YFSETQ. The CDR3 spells CASSLGGTQTYEQYF. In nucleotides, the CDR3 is TGCGCCAGCAGCTTGGGCGGGACGCAGACCTACGAGCAGTACTTC.

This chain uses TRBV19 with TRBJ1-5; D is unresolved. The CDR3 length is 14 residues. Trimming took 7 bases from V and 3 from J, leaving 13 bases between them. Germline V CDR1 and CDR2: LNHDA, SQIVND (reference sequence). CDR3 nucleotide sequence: TGTGCCAGTACCAAGGTTGGTCACAATCAGCCCCAGCATTTT. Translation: CASTKVGHNQPQHF. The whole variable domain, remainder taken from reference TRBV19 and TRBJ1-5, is DGGITQSPKYLFRKEGQNVTLSCEQNLNHDAMYWYRQDPGQGLRLIYYSQIVNDFQKGDIAEGYSVSREKKESFPLTVTSAQKNPTAFYLCASTKVGHNQPQHFGDGTRLSIL.

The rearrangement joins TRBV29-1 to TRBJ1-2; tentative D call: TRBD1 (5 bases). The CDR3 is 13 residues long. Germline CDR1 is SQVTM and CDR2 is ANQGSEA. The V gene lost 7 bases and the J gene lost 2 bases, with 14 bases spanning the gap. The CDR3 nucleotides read TGCAGCGGGACACCCCCAGGCAACTATGGCTACACCTTC. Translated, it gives CSGTPPGNYGYTF.

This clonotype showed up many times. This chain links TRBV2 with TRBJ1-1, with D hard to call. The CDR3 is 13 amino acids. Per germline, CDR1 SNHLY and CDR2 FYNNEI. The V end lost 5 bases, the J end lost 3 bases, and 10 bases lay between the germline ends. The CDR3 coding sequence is TGTGCCAGCAGTCTCATACTGGACACTGAAGCTTTCTTT. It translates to CASSLILDTEAFF. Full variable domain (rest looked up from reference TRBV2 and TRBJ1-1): EPEVTQTPSHQVTQMGQEVILRCVPISNHLYFYWYRQILGQKVEFLVSFYNNEISEKSEIFDDQFSVERPDGSNFTLKIRSTKLEDSAMYFCASSLILDTEAFFGQGTRLTVV.